Listed below are T cell receptor beta chains from one sample, sequenced in a study of T cell responses to AZD1222 COVID-19 vaccine. Using immunoSEQ multiplex PCR, the repertoire was profiled, and TCRdb retains in-frame clones only, with some absent. The sample gives 100,000 or so clones, 87% of which show up once; under 3.5% is in the top ten. The specimen comprised peripheral blood, sampled on day 0 of AZD1222 vaccination. The receptors originated from an adult in good health. The CDR3 runs from the conserved cysteine through the conserved F or W. The order of the fields is CDR3 protein, CDR3 DNA, CDR3 length, J gene, V gene, clone size, D gene. A D gene is named only where the DNA matches it firmly. A row's size may be missing; if present it is once, few, many or a size class.

CASRPQGLAAQFF TGCGCCAGCAGACCGCAAGGACTAGCCGCGCAGTTCTTC 13 TRBJ2-1 TRBV5-1 once TRBD2
CASSKTWGTSGGPGELFF TGTGCCAGCAGCAAAACGTGGGGAACTAGCGGGGGACCCGGGGAGCTGTTTTTT 18 TRBJ2-2 TRBV21-1 once .
CASRTGSSGNTIYF TGTGCCAGCAGGACAGGGTCATCTGGAAACACCATATATTTT 14 TRBJ1-3 TRBV6-5 . TRBD1
CASSEAGTRQHEQFF TGTGCCAGCAGCGAGGCCGGGACCCGCCAGCATGAGCAGTTCTTC 15 TRBJ2-1 TRBV7-9 . .
CASSSGLWNTEAFF TGTGCCAGCAGCTCGGGACTCTGGAACACTGAAGCTTTCTTT 14 TRBJ1-1 TRBV11-3 . .
CASSLVNDRINTEAFF TGTGCCAGCAGCTTGGTAAACGACAGAATTAACACTGAAGCTTTCTTT 16 TRBJ1-1 TRBV5-8 . .
CASSSMETDTQYF TGTGCCAGCAGTTCAATGGAGACAGATACGCAGTATTTT 13 TRBJ2-3 TRBV6-2/TRBV6-3 . .
CASSLGQTSYNEQFF TGTGCCAGCAGCTTGGGCCAAACCTCCTACAATGAGCAGTTCTTC 15 TRBJ2-1 TRBV5-8 . .
CSARGLVSGNTIYF TGCAGCGCCCGCGGCCTAGTCTCTGGAAACACCATATATTTT 14 TRBJ1-3 TRBV29-1 . .
CASSLAQGGYGYTF TGTGCCAGCAGCTTAGCGCAGGGTGGCTATGGCTACACCTTC 14 TRBJ1-2 TRBV7-8 once .
CASSMDGFSYEQYF TGTGCCAGCAGCATGGACGGCTTCTCCTACGAGCAGTACTTC 14 TRBJ2-7 TRBV5-8 . .
CASSAPGQGPNEKLFF TGTGCCAGCTCAGCCCCGGGACAGGGTCCGAATGAAAAACTGTTTTTT 16 TRBJ1-4 TRBV9 . TRBD1
CASSLSAGRTEAFF TGTGCCAGCAGTTTATCGGCGGGCCGGACTGAAGCTTTCTTT 14 TRBJ1-1 TRBV27 . .
CASSRGGGTGELFF TGTGCCAGCAGCCGAGGAGGGGGGACAGGGGAGCTGTTTTTT 14 TRBJ2-2 TRBV7-3 . .
CSAEDREWGYTF TGCAGCGCCGAGGACAGGGAATGGGGCTACACCTTC 12 TRBJ1-2 TRBV29-1 . TRBD1
CAISESKAQGNQPQHF TGTGCCATCAGTGAGTCGAAGGCCCAGGGCAATCAGCCCCAGCATTTT 16 TRBJ1-5 TRBV10-3 few .
CASSGGTGRGDEQFF TGTGCCAGCAGCGGAGGGACAGGACGTGGAGATGAGCAGTTCTTC 15 TRBJ2-1 TRBV11-3 . TRBD1
CASSHAGANVLTF TGCGCCAGCAGCCACGCGGGGGCCAACGTCCTGACTTTC 13 TRBJ2-6 TRBV4-3 . .
CASGHRQETQYF TGTGCCAGCGGACACCGACAAGAGACCCAGTACTTC 12 TRBJ2-5 TRBV25-1 . .
CASSETSGINTDTQYF TGTGCCAGCAGTGAGACTAGCGGGATCAACACAGATACGCAGTATTTT 16 TRBJ2-3 TRBV25-1 . TRBD2
CASSQGAGTEAFF TGTGCCAGCAGCCAAGGTGCGGGGACTGAAGCTTTCTTT 13 TRBJ1-1 TRBV14 . .
CASSPGLAGLQETQYF TGTGCCAGCAGCCCTGGACTAGCGGGCCTCCAAGAGACCCAGTACTTC 16 TRBJ2-5 TRBV5-1 . TRBD2
CSVVSGGAVLYEQYF TGCAGCGTTGTCTCCGGGGGCGCAGTTCTCTACGAGCAGTACTTC 15 TRBJ2-7 TRBV29-1 . .
CASSLVQGDNEQFF TGCGCCAGCAGCTTGGTCCAGGGGGACAATGAGCAGTTCTTC 14 TRBJ2-1 TRBV5-1 . TRBD1
CASSETRGQPQHF TGTGCCAGCAGTGAGACGCGAGGACAGCCCCAGCATTTT 13 TRBJ1-5 TRBV2 once .
CASSLGAIAMNTEAFF TGTGCCAGCAGCTTAGGAGCGATAGCCATGAACACTGAAGCTTTCTTT 16 TRBJ1-1 TRBV11-2 . .
CASSLDGQLYGYTF TGTGCCAGCAGCTTGGACGGTCAGCTCTATGGCTACACCTTC 14 TRBJ1-2 TRBV7-3 . .
CASSINRGPNTEAFF TGTGCCAGCAGCATAAACAGGGGACCGAACACTGAAGCTTTCTTT 15 TRBJ1-1 TRBV9 . TRBD1
CASSLVSWDRGNTIYF TGTGCCAGCAGCTTAGTGAGTTGGGACCGAGGAAACACCATATATTTT 16 TRBJ1-3 TRBV7-9 . .
CASSYGLGQGNTEAFF TGTGCCAGCAGTTATGGTCTCGGACAGGGTAACACTGAAGCTTTCTTT 16 TRBJ1-1 TRBV6-6 once TRBD1
CASSWGSSPLHF TGTGCCAGCAGTTGGGGGAGTTCACCCCTCCACTTT 12 TRBJ1-6 TRBV6-2/TRBV6-3 . .
CASSSSGRAGTDTQYF TGTGCCAGCAGTTCTAGCGGGAGGGCCGGCACAGATACGCAGTATTTT 16 TRBJ2-3 TRBV28 . TRBD2
CASSLTMNRDAFF TGTGCCAGCAGCTTAACCATGAACAGGGACGCTTTCTTT 13 TRBJ1-1 TRBV5-1 . .
CASSQFLRYSGANVLTF TGCGCCAGCAGTCAATTTCTCCGGTACTCTGGGGCCAACGTCCTGACTTTC 17 TRBJ2-6 TRBV23-1 . .
CASSIGAGQDYGYTF TGTGCCAGTAGTATAGGGGCGGGACAGGACTATGGCTACACCTTC 15 TRBJ1-2 TRBV19 . TRBD1
CATSDSAYGYTF TGTGCCACCAGTGATTCAGCCTATGGCTACACCTTC 12 TRBJ1-2 TRBV24-1 . .
CATSEGDGGELFF TGTGCCACCAGTGAGGGTGACGGAGGGGAGCTGTTTTTT 13 TRBJ2-2 TRBV24-1 . .
CASSLAGGSSNQPQHF TGTGCCAGCAGTTTAGCGGGGGGCAGTAGCAATCAGCCCCAGCATTTT 16 TRBJ1-5 TRBV27 . .
CASSLRRGETQYF TGTGCCAGCAGCTTACGTAGGGGAGAGACCCAGTACTTC 13 TRBJ2-5 TRBV7-3 once .
CAWGPRVLSYGYTF TGTGCCTGGGGTCCCAGGGTTCTATCCTATGGCTACACCTTC 14 TRBJ1-2 TRBV30 . .
CASSQDLNPTGNSPLHF TGTGCCAGCAGCCAAGATTTAAACCCCACGGGAAATTCACCCCTCCACTTT 17 TRBJ1-6 TRBV4-2 . .
CASSESQGRDEKLFF TGTGCCAGCAGTGAATCCCAGGGGCGCGATGAAAAACTGTTTTTT 15 TRBJ1-4 TRBV25-1 . .
CAGPLGTALGNEQFF TGTGCCGGGCCCCTTGGGACCGCCCTGGGGAATGAGCAGTTCTTC 15 TRBJ2-1 TRBV19 few .
CASSLADVHLYGYTF TGTGCCAGCTCACTAGCTGATGTACACCTCTATGGCTACACCTTC 15 TRBJ1-2 TRBV18 . .
CASSPGAPPNTGELFF TGTGCCAGCTCACCAGGAGCTCCCCCTAACACCGGGGAGCTGTTTTTT 16 TRBJ2-2 TRBV18 . .
CASSIRGQGGNTIYF TGTGCCAGTAGTATAAGAGGACAGGGGGGAAACACCATATATTTT 15 TRBJ1-3 TRBV19 few TRBD1
CASSEFVENTEAFF TGTGCCAGCAGTGAATTTGTAGAGAACACTGAAGCTTTCTTT 14 TRBJ1-1 TRBV6-1 . .
CASSLAAFAGELFF TGTGCCAGCAGCTTGGCCGCCTTCGCCGGGGAGCTGTTTTTT 14 TRBJ2-2 TRBV5-4 . .
CASSTGPGTEAFF TGTGCCAGCAGTACAGGGCCGGGCACTGAAGCTTTCTTT 13 TRBJ1-1 TRBV11-3 . .
CASSLGHEGEAFF TGTGCCAGCAGCTTGGGACACGAGGGAGAAGCTTTCTTT 13 TRBJ1-1 TRBV5-1 once .
CASSQLLGANTQYF TGCGCCAGCAGCCAGCTCCTCGGAGCGAATACGCAGTATTTT 14 TRBJ2-3 TRBV4-3 . .
CASSPQGGGRETQYF TGCGCCAGCAGCCCCCAAGGGGGGGGGCGAGAGACCCAGTACTTC 15 TRBJ2-5 TRBV5-1 . .
CASSATGTINTGELFF TGTGCCAGCAGCGCAACCGGGACAATCAACACCGGGGAGCTGTTTTTT 16 TRBJ2-2 TRBV5-8 . .
CASSQDTGYTF TGTGCCAGCAGCCAGGACACTGGCTACACCTTC 11 TRBJ1-2 TRBV5-6 . .
CASSPSEGVDTQYF TGCGCCAGCAGCCCCTCTGAGGGTGTCGATACGCAGTATTTT 14 TRBJ2-3 TRBV4-3 . .